A single sample gave rise to the 6 T cell receptor beta chains below, sequenced in a study of Graves' ophthalmopathy and Graves' hyperthyroidism. CDR3 regions of TCR beta were amplified from RNA transcripts. First-round RT-PCR with HTBI primers preceded a second-round multiplex PCR. Each CDR3 protein is one row after TCRdb ran MiXCR on the multiplex PCR reads. Of fewer than 650,000 distinct CDR3 sequences in the sample, 22% were seen once. Material: peripheral blood. The receptors come from a young woman with stable Graves' hyperthyroidism. Some clones in this sample may be carry-over from other donors' samples.

This clonotype was seen repeatedly, ten times or more. The rearrangement uses TRBV6-1 and TRBJ2-1, with D uncertain. Germline lookup yields CDR1 MNHNS and CDR2 SASEGT. The V end was cut by 3 bases, the J end by 9 bases, with 12 bases between. This CDR3 has 13 residues. The CDR3: CASSDLRWGEQFF. As DNA, the CDR3 is TGTGCCAGCAGTGATCTGAGGTGGGGTGAGCAGTTCTTC.

The chain combines TRBV2 with TRBJ1-1, with a weak D call TRBD1 (5 bases). The CDR3 is 12 residues long. Germline values: CDR1 SNHLY, CDR2 FYNNEI. V was clipped by 11 bases and J by 2 bases, with 12 bases between them. This CDR3 reads CACHRSNTEAFF. The CDR3 DNA follows: TGTGCCTGTCACAGGTCAAACACTGAAGCTTTCTTT.

The chain uses TRBV11-2 and TRBJ2-2, with TRBD1 identical over 7 bases. The length of the CDR3 is 16 residues. CDR1 is SGHAT, CDR2 FQNNGV, per germline. V was clipped by 0 bases and J by 4 bases; unmatched bases: 5. CDR3 sequence reads: CASSLDTGAGTGELFF. CDR3 nucleotides: TGTGCCAGCAGCTTAGACACAGGGGCGGGCACCGGGGAGCTGTTTTTT.

This chain uses TRBV6-5 with TRBJ1-5; no definite D call. TRBJ2-3 matches the DNA end more closely, so the J call is doubtful. CDR1 is MNHEY and CDR2 is SVGAGI in the germline V gene. This CDR3 is built from 12 residues. CDR3 sequence: CASSSGSQPQYF. The CDR3 DNA is TGTGCCAGCAGTTCAGGAAGTCAGCCCCAGTATTTT.

This clonotype was found many times. This chain joins TRBV6-5 and TRBJ1-2; D is ambiguous. Germline V lookup: CDR1 MNHEY, CDR2 SVGAGI. CDR3 size: 14 residues. The V and J ends lost 0 bases and 5 bases respectively, with 10 bases between them. As DNA, the CDR3 is TGTGCCAGCAGTTACTCGGTCCAGCCTTATGGCTACACCTTC. Protein: CASSYSVQPYGYTF.

This chain uses TRBV6-1 with TRBJ2-2; D is possibly TRBD1 (6 bases). Trimming cost V 1 base and J 2 bases, with 14 bases left between them. The CDR3 length is 17 residues. Germline V gene lookup returns CDR1 MNHNS and CDR2 SASEGT. CDR3 sequence (DNA): TGTGCCAGCAGTGAAGGGGGGACATTATCTAACACCGGGGAGCTGTTTTTT. This encodes CASSEGGTLSNTGELFF.